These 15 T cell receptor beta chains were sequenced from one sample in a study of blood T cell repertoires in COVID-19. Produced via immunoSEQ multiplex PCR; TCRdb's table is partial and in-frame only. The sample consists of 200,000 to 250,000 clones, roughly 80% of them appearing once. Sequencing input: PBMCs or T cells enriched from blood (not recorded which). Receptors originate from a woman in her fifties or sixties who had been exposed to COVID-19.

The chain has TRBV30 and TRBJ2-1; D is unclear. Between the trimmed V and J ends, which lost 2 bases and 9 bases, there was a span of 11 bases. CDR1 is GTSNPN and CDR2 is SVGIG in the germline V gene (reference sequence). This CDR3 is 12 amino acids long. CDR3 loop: CAWSLRSTEQFF. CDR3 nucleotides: TGTGCCTGGAGTCTCCGTAGTACTGAGCAGTTCTTC.

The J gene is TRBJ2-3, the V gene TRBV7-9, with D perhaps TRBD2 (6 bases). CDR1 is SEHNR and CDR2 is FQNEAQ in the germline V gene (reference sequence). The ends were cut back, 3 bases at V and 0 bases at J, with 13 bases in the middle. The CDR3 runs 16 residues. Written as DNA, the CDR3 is TGTGCCAGCAGCTTTTTTGCGGGGCTTAGCACAGATACGCAGTATTTT. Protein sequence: CASSFFAGLSTDTQYF.

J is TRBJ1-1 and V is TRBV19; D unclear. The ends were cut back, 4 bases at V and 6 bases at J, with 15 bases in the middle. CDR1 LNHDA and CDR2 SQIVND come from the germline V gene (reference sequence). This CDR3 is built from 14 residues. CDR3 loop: CASSSGPEGAEAFF. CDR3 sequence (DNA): TGTGCCAGTAGTAGCGGGCCGGAGGGAGCTGAAGCTTTCTTT. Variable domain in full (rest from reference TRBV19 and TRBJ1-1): DGGITQSPKYLFRKEGQNVTLSCEQNLNHDAMYWYRQDPGQGLRLIYYSQIVNDFQKGDIAEGYSVSREKKESFPLTVTSAQKNPTAFYLCASSSGPEGAEAFFGQGTRLTVV.

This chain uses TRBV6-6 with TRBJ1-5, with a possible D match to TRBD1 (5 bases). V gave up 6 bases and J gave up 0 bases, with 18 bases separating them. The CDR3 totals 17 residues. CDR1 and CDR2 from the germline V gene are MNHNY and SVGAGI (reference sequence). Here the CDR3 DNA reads TGTGCCAGCAGCCCCTCACGGGGGATCGCTAGCAATCAGCCCCAGCATTTT. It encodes CASSPSRGIASNQPQHF.

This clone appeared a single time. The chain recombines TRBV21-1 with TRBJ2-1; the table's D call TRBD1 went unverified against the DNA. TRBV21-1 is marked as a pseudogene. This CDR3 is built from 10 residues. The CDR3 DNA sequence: TGTGCCAGCAGGAATGGGACAAGTTTCTTC. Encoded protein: CASRNGTSFF.

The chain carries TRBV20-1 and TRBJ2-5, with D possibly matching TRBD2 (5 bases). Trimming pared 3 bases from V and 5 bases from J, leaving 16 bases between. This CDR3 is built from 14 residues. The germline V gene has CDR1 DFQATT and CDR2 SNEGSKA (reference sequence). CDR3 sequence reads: CSASSRERGETQYF. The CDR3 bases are TGCAGTGCTAGTTCGCGCGAACGCGGGGAGACCCAGTACTTC.

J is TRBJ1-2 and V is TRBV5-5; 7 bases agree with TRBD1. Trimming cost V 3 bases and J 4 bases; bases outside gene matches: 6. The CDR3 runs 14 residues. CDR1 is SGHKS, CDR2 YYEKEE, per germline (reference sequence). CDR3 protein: CASSSGQNLYGYTF. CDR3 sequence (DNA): TGTGCCAGCAGCTCGGGACAGAACCTCTATGGCTACACCTTC.

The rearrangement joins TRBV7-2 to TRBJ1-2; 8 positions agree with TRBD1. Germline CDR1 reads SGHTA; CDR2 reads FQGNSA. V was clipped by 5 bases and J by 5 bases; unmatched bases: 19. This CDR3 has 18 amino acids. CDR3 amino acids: CASSPSGTGNQGGYGYTF. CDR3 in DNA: TGTGCCAGCAGCCCAAGCGGGACAGGCAATCAGGGAGGGTATGGCTACACCTTC.

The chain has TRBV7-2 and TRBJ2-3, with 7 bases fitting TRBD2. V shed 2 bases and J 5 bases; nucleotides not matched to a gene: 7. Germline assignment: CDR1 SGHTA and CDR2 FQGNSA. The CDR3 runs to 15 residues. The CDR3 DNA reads TGTGCCAGCAGCTTAATACAGCGGGGAGGAGATACGCAGTATTTT. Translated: CASSLIQRGGDTQYF.

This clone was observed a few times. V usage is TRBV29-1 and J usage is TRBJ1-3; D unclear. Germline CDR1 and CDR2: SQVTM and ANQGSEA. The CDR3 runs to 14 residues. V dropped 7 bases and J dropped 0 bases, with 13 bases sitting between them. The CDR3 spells CSALSAASGNTIYF. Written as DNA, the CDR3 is TGCAGCGCCCTCAGCGCCGCCTCTGGAAACACCATATATTTT.

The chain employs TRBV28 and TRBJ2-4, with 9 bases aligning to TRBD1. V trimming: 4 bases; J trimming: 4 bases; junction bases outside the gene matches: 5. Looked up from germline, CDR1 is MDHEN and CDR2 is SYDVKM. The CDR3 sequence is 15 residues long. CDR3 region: CASSSSGTGKNIQYF. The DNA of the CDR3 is TGTGCCAGCAGTTCGTCCGGGACAGGGAAAAACATTCAGTACTTC. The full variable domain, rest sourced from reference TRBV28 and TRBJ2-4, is DVKVTQSSRYLVKRTGEKVFLECVQDMDHENMFWYRQDPGLGLRLIYFSYDVKMKEKGDIPEGYSVSREKKERFSLILESASTNQTSMYLCASSSSGTGKNIQYFGAGTRLSVL.

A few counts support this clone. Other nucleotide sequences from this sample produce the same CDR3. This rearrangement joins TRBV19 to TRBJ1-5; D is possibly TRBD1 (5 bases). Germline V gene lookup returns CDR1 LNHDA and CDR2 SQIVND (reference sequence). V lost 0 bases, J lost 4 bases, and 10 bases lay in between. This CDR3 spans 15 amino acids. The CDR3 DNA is TGTGCCAGTAGTATAGACCTTACAGGAAATCAGCCCCAGCATTTT. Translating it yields CASSIDLTGNQPQHF.

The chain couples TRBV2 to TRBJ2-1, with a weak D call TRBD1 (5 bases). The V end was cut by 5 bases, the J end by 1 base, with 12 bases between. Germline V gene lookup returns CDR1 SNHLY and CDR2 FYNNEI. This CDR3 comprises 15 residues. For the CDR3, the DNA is TGTGCCAGCAGTACAGGTTATTCATCCTACAATGAGCAGTTCTTC. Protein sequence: CASSTGYSSYNEQFF.

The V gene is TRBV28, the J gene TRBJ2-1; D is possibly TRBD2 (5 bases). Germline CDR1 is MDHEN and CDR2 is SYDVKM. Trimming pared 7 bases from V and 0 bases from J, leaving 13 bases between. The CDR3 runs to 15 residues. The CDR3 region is CASKPPGNSYNEQFF. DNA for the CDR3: TGTGCCAGCAAACCCCCGGGGAACTCCTACAATGAGCAGTTCTTC.

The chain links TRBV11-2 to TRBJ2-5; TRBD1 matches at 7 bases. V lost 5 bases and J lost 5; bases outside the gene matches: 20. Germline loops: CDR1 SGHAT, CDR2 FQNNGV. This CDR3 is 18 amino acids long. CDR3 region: CASSPMTLTTGRKETQYF. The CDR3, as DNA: TGTGCCAGCAGCCCAATGACATTAACGACAGGGAGAAAGGAGACCCAGTACTTC.